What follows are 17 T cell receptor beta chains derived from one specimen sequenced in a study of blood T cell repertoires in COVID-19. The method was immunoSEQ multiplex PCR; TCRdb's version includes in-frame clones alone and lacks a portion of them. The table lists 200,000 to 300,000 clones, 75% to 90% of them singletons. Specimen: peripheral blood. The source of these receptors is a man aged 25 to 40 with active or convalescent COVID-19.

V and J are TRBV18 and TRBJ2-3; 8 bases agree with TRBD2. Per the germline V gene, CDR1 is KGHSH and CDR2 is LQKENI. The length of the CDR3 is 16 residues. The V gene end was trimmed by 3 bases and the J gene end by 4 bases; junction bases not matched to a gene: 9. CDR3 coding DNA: TGTGCCAGCTCACCGTTAGCGGGACCGCCCTCAGATACGCAGTATTTT. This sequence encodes CASSPLAGPPSDTQYF.

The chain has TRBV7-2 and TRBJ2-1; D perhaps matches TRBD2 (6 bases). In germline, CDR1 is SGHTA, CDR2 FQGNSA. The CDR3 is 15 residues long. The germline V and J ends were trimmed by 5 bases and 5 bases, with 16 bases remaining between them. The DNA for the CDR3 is TGTGCCAGCAGCCTCGGGACTGCCCGGAACAATGAGCAGTTCTTC. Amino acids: CASSLGTARNNEQFF.

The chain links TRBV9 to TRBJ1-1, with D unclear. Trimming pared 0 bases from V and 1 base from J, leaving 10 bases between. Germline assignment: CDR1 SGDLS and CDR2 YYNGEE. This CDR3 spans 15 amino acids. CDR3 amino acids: CASSVDLRRNTEAFF. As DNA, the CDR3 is TGTGCCAGCAGCGTAGATCTCAGAAGGAACACTGAAGCTTTCTTT.

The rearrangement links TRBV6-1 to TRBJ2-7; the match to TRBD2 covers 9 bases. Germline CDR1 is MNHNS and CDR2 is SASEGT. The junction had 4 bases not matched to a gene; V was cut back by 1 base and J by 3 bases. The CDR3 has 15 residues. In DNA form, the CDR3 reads TGTGCCAGCAGTGAAGGATGGCGGGGGGGCTACGAGCAGTACTTC. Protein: CASSEGWRGGYEQYF.

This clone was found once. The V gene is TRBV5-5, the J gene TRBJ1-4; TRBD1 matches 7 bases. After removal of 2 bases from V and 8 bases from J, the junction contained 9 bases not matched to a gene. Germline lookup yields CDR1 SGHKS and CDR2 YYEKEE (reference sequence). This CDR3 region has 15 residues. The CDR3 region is CASSFTTGTEEKLFF. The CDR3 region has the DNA TGTGCCAGCAGCTTCACGACAGGGACAGAGGAAAAACTGTTTTTT.

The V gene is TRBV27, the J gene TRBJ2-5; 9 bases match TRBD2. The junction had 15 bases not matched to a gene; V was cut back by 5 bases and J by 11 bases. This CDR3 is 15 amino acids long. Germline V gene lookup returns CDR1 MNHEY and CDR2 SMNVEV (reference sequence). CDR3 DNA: TGTGCCAGCAGTCCCCAGTTATTTGCGGGGGGGCCGCAGTACTTC. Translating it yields CASSPQLFAGGPQYF.

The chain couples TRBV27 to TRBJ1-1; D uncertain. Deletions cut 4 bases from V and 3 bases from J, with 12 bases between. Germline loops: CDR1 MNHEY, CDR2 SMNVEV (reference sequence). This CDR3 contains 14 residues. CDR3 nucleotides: TGTGCCAGCAGTTCCACGGGGTTTTACACTGAAGCTTTCTTT. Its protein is CASSSTGFYTEAFF.

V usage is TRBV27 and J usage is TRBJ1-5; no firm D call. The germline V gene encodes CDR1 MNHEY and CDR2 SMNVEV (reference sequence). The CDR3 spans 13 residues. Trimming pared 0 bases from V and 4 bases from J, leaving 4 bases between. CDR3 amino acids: CASSLSPNQPQHF. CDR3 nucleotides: TGTGCCAGCAGTTTATCTCCAAATCAGCCCCAGCATTTT.

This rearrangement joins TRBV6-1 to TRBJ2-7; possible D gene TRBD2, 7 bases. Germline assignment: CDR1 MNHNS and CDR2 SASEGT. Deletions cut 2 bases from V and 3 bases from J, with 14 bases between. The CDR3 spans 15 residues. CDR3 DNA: TGTGCCAGCAGTGAACGTGGGGGGGCTAACTACGAGCAGTACTTC. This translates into CASSERGGANYEQYF.

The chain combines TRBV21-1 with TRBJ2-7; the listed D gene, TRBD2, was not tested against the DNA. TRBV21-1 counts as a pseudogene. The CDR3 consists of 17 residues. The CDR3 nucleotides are TGTGCCAGCAGCAGCATCATCACCAGCGGGATTACCTACGAGCAGTACTTC. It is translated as CASSSIITSGITYEQYF.

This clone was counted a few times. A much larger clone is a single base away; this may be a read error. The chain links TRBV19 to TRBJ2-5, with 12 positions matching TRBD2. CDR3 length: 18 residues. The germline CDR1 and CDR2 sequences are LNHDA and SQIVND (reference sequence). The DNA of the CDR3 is TGTGCCTGTAGTATCCGGGGACTAGCGGGCGGGCTGGGGGAGACCCAGTACTTC. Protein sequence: CACSIRGLAGGLGETQYF.

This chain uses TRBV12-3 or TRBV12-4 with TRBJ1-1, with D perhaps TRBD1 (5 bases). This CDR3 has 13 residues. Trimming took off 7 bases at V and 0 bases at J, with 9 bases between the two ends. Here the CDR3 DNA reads TGTGCCAGCACAGGGTCTGTGAACACTGAAGCTTTCTTT. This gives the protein CASTGSVNTEAFF.

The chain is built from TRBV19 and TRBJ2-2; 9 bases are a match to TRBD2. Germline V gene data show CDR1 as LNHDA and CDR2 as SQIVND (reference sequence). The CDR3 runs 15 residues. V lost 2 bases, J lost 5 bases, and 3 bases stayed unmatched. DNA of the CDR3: TGTGCCAGTAGTATATCGCTAGCGGGAACCGGGGAGCTGTTTTTT. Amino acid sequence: CASSISLAGTGELFF.

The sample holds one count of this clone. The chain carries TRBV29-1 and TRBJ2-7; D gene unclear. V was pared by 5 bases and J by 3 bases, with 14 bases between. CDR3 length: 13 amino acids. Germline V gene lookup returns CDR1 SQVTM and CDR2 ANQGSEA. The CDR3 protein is CSVLIPSDYEQYF. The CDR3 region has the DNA TGCAGCGTTCTAATCCCCTCTGACTACGAGCAGTACTTC.

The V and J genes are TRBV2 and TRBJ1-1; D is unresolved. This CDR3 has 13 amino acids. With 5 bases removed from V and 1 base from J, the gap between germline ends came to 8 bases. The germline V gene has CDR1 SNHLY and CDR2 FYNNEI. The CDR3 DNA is TGTGCCAGCAGTAAATACAGGAACACTGAAGCTTTCTTT. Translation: CASSKYRNTEAFF.

The CDR3 region is CASSKIKRGVLVYEQYF. The CDR3 DNA is TGTGCCAGCAGCAAAATCAAGCGGGGGGTACTCGTATACGAGCAGTACTTC. V usage is TRBV21-1 and J usage is TRBJ2-7; the table gives TRBD2 as D, unverified against the DNA. TRBV21-1 is recorded as a pseudogene. The CDR3 length is 17 residues.

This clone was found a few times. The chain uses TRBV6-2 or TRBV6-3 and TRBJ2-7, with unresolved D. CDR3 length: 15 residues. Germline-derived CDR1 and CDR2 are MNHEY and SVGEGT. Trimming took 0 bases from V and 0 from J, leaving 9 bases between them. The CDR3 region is CASSYSSESSYEQYF. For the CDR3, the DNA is TGTGCCAGCAGTTACTCGAGCGAGAGCTCCTACGAGCAGTACTTC.